This entry lists 26 T cell receptor beta chains sequenced from one sample in a study of T cell responses to AZD1222 COVID-19 vaccine (dated by TCRdb to the early 2020s). The sample's time point label is to be understood as: about 28 days (+/-7) after the second vaccine dose. Library preparation used the immunoSEQ multiplex PCR assay. TCRdb re-hosts the immuneACCESS table, in-frame sequences only. Its copies lack some clones; in the studies checked, an unresolved V gene accounts for under half of them, and the cause for the rest is not known. The sample table contains approximately 150,000 clones; only one count was recorded for roughly 86% of them. The ten biggest clones cover approximately 5.4% of the sample. Sequenced material: peripheral blood, taken 28 days after the second AZD1222 dose. The receptors here all came from an adult who received the AZD1222 COVID-19 vaccine.

The chain uses TRBV7-2 and TRBJ1-3; 9 bases are shared with TRBD1. Trimming at V came to 5 bases and at J to 6 bases, leaving 8 bases not matched to a gene. CDR1 SGHTA and CDR2 FQGNSA come from the germline V gene. The CDR3 has 15 residues. The chain's CDR3 is CASSPGTGQANTIYF. The CDR3 DNA sequence: TGTGCCAGCAGCCCAGGGACAGGGCAGGCAAACACCATATATTTT.

J is TRBJ1-2 and V is TRBV5-4, with a possible D match to TRBD1 (6 bases). Germline CDR1 is SGHNT and CDR2 is YYREEE (reference sequence). V was pared by 0 bases and J by 4 bases, with 13 bases between. The CDR3 sequence is 15 residues long. This chain's CDR3 is CASSLEGVLGYGYTF. CDR3 bases: TGTGCCAGCAGCTTGGAGGGGGTTCTCGGCTATGGCTACACCTTC.

The chain employs TRBV5-1 and TRBJ2-2; D could derive from TRBD1 or TRBD2 (6 bases each). V lost 0 bases, J lost 3 bases, and 9 bases lay in between. Germline CDR1 SGHRS, CDR2 YFSETQ. The CDR3 contains 15 residues. CDR3 protein: CASSLAGGDTGELFF. The CDR3 DNA follows: TGCGCCAGCAGCTTGGCCGGGGGCGACACCGGGGAGCTGTTTTTT.

This clone appeared a few times. V is TRBV7-6 and J is TRBJ2-7, with D uncertain. Trimming cost V 5 bases and J 3 bases, with 11 bases left between them. The CDR3 consists of 13 residues. The germline gives CDR1 SGHVS, CDR2 FNYEAQ. The CDR3 DNA reads TGTGCCAGCAGCCTCGGGCCCATCTACGAGCAGTACTTC. Its protein product is CASSLGPIYEQYF.

The V gene is TRBV23-1, the J gene TRBJ1-5; D call uncertain. TRBV23-1 is assigned to the ORF class and has an uncertain function. Trimming took off 0 bases at V and 10 bases at J, with 7 bases between the two ends. The CDR3 is 12 amino acids. The CDR3 DNA is TGCGCCAGCAGTCAATCGGGGAAACCCCAGCATTTT. It specifies CASSQSGKPQHF.

The chain recombines TRBV24-1 with TRBJ2-2, with 8 bases that match TRBD2. The V gene end was trimmed by 3 bases and the J gene end by 6 bases; junction bases not matched to a gene: 2. Germline V gene data show CDR1 as KGHDR and CDR2 as SFDVKD. This CDR3 contains 14 residues. The CDR3 DNA reads as TGTGCCACCAGTGATCTCGGGGGGGCCGGGGAGCTGTTTTTT. Protein product: CATSDLGGAGELFF.

The rearrangement uses TRBV7-8 and TRBJ1-2, with TRBD1 matching 11 bases. The CDR3 covers 15 residues. Germline-derived CDR1 and CDR2 are SGHVS and FQNEAQ. J gave up 8 bases and V 4 bases, and 9 bases lay outside the gene matches. The CDR3 loop reads CASSSRTGGIGGYTF. The DNA for the CDR3 is TGTGCCAGCAGCTCGAGGACAGGGGGCATTGGGGGCTACACCTTC.

V gene TRBV9 combines with J gene TRBJ2-1, with D possibly being TRBD2 (5 bases). The germline gives CDR1 SGDLS, CDR2 YYNGEE. V was cut by 4 bases and J by 15 bases, with 20 bases left in between. The CDR3 extends over 13 amino acids. The CDR3 DNA reads TGTGCCAGCAGCCACACGGCCGGGGATCAGCCGTTCTTC. Protein product: CASSHTAGDQPFF.

This clone was seen only once. V usage is TRBV7-2 and J usage is TRBJ2-7; D unresolved. Germline values: CDR1 SGHTA, CDR2 FQGNSA. Deletions cut 3 bases from V and 4 bases from J, with 13 bases between. This CDR3 has 14 amino acids. The CDR3 here is CASSFSGFGYEQYF. As DNA, the CDR3 is TGTGCCAGCAGCTTTTCCGGGTTCGGTTACGAGCAGTACTTC. Combining the CDR3 with reference TRBV7-2 and TRBJ2-7 gives the whole variable domain GAGVSQSPSNKVTEKGKDVELRCDPISGHTALYWYRQSLGQGLEFLIYFQGNSAPDKSGLPSDRFSAERTGGSVSTLTIQRTQQEDSAVYLCASSFSGFGYEQYFGPGTRLTVT.

This chain connects TRBV7-6 to TRBJ2-3; D perhaps matches TRBD2 (6 bases). The CDR3 is made up of 19 amino acids. Germline CDR1 SGHVS, CDR2 FNYEAQ. V was pared by 1 base and J by 0 bases, with 20 bases between. The CDR3 loop is CASSLDAWGSAGSTDTQYF. The CDR3 region has the DNA TGTGCCAGCAGCTTAGATGCGTGGGGTAGCGCGGGGAGCACAGATACGCAGTATTTT.

This chain connects TRBV19 to TRBJ1-1; 7 bases match TRBD1. From germline, CDR1 is LNHDA and CDR2 SQIVND (reference sequence). The CDR3 runs to 13 residues. The J segment lost 3 bases and the V segment lost 8 bases, leaving 6 bases of the junction unmatched. The CDR3 is CASAQGGDTEAFF. In nucleotides, the CDR3 is TGTGCCAGTGCGCAGGGGGGAGACACTGAAGCTTTCTTT.

This clone was recorded once. Other DNA sequences of this sample code for an identical CDR3. The gene calls are TRBV5-1 and TRBJ2-2; possible D gene TRBD1, 7 bases. The ends were cut back, 0 bases at V and 5 bases at J, with 11 bases in the middle. The CDR3 contains 15 residues. Germline lookup yields CDR1 SGHRS and CDR2 YFSETQ. CDR3 sequence reads: CASSLAPGGTGELFF. The CDR3 nucleotides read TGCGCCAGCAGCTTGGCCCCAGGGGGGACCGGGGAGCTGTTTTTT.

The V call is TRBV5-4, the J call TRBJ1-2; D is perhaps TRBD1 (5 bases). Germline V CDR1 and CDR2: SGHNT, YYREEE (reference sequence). There are 14 residues in the CDR3. Trimming shortened V by 0 bases and J by 8 bases, and 14 bases separated the two germline ends. For the CDR3, the DNA is TGTGCCAGCAGCTTGGGCCCATCCTCAGGGGGCTACACCTTC. This sequence encodes CASSLGPSSGGYTF.

V is TRBV18 and J is TRBJ1-1; a possible D gene is TRBD1 (5 bases). The germline V and J ends were trimmed by 3 bases and 1 base, with 18 bases remaining between them. This CDR3 spans 17 amino acids. Germline V CDR1 and CDR2: KGHSH, LQKENI. The CDR3: CASSPNRQLISNTEAFF. CDR3 DNA sequence: TGTGCCAGCTCACCTAACAGACAGCTGATTTCGAACACTGAAGCTTTCTTT.

This chain uses TRBV5-1 with TRBJ1-3; D is ambiguous. Trimming left V 1 base short and J 2 bases short, with 13 bases between. Germline values: CDR1 SGHRS, CDR2 YFSETQ. This CDR3 is built from 16 residues. CDR3 residues: CASSLLGVETGNTIYF. CDR3 DNA sequence: TGCGCCAGCAGCTTGTTAGGCGTCGAGACTGGAAACACCATATATTTT.

The chain uses TRBV12-3 or TRBV12-4 and TRBJ2-7; perhaps D is TRBD1 or TRBD2 (6 bases each). The V end lost 6 bases, the J end lost 3 bases, and 9 bases lay between the germline ends. The CDR3 sequence is 12 residues long. The CDR3 loop reads CASRRGVYEQYF. Here the CDR3 DNA reads TGTGCCAGCAGGAGGGGGGTCTACGAGCAGTACTTC.

The chain is built from TRBV27 and TRBJ1-5; D is unresolved. The germline V and J ends were trimmed by 4 bases and 8 bases, with 9 bases remaining between them. The CDR3 covers 12 residues. Looked up from germline, CDR1 is MNHEY and CDR2 is SMNVEV (reference sequence). CDR3 sequence reads: CASSSIGEPQHF. The CDR3 DNA is TGTGCCAGCAGTTCGATTGGGGAGCCCCAGCATTTT.

This clone was seen just once. V usage is TRBV25-1 and J usage is TRBJ1-1, with D perhaps TRBD1 (5 bases). The V end lost 3 bases, the J end lost 1 base, and 12 bases lay between the germline ends. This CDR3 is 15 amino acids long. The V gene's germline CDR1 is MGHDK and CDR2 SYGVNS. The CDR3 nucleotides are TGTGCCAGCAGTGATAGGATTACAGGGAACACTGAAGCTTTCTTT. Translating gives CASSDRITGNTEAFF.

The CDR3 is CASSTNSGANVLTF. CDR3 nucleotides: TGTGCCAGCAGTACCAACTCTGGGGCCAACGTCCTGACTTTC. The V call is TRBV6-5, the J call TRBJ2-6; no clear D. This CDR3 has 14 residues. CDR1 and CDR2 (germline): MNHEY, SVGAGI. The germline V and J ends were trimmed by 5 bases and 0 bases, with 5 bases remaining between them.

The chain recombines TRBV5-1 with TRBJ2-5, with 8 positions matching TRBD2. The CDR3 extends over 14 amino acids. V was pared by 6 bases and J by 5 bases, with 9 bases of the junction left unmatched. Germline CDR1 reads SGHRS; CDR2 reads YFSETQ. The CDR3 loop reads CASTPGGPGETQYF. The CDR3, as DNA: TGCGCCAGCACGCCGGGAGGGCCGGGGGAGACCCAGTACTTC. Full variable domain (missing parts from reference TRBV5-1 and TRBJ2-5): KAGVTQTPRYLIKTRGQQVTLSCSPISGHRSVSWYQQTPGQGLQFLFEYFSETQRNKGNFPGRFSGRQFSNSRSEMNVSTLELGDSALYLCASTPGGPGETQYFGPGTRLLVL.

The chain employs TRBV14 and TRBJ1-4; D is ambiguous. CDR1 SGHDN and CDR2 FVKESK come from the germline V gene. The CDR3 is 13 amino acids. V lost 5 bases to trimming and J lost 4 bases, with 8 bases between them. The CDR3 coding sequence is TGTGCCAGCAGCGCGACGGTTAATGAAAAACTGTTTTTT. Protein product: CASSATVNEKLFF. Variable domain in full (rest from reference TRBV14 and TRBJ1-4): EAGVTQFPSHSVIEKGQTVTLRCDPISGHDNLYWYRRVMGKEIKFLLHFVKESKQDESGMPNNRFLAERTGGTYSTLKVQPAELEDSGVYFCASSATVNEKLFFGSGTQLSVL.

This chain joins TRBV27 and TRBJ1-2; no clear D. The CDR3 is 12 residues long. Trimming cost V 5 bases and J 5 bases, with 9 bases left between them. Germline V gives CDR1 MNHEY, CDR2 SMNVEV (reference sequence). In nucleotides, the CDR3 is TGTGCCAGCAGTCTGTCGGGTTATGGCTACACCTTC. Translation gives CASSLSGYGYTF.

This chain connects TRBV6-2 or TRBV6-3 to TRBJ2-2; D unclear. Germline V CDR1 and CDR2: MNHEY, SVGEGT. Trimming removed 4 bases at V and 2 bases at J, with 5 bases between. The CDR3 has 13 residues. CDR3 DNA sequence: TGTGCCAGCAGTTTCACCAACACCGGGGAGCTGTTTTTT. It codes for CASSFTNTGELFF.

The genes are TRBV7-8 and TRBJ2-1; D gene ambiguous. Germline assignment: CDR1 SGHVS and CDR2 FQNEAQ. V gave up 7 bases and J gave up 5 bases, with 18 bases separating them. The CDR3 sequence is 15 residues long. The CDR3 DNA reads as TGTGCCAGCAACTCCTTTAAGCTTCTGAACAATGAGCAGTTCTTC. It codes for CASNSFKLLNNEQFF.

CDR3 region: CASSPLGTLYEQYF. The CDR3 bases are TGTGCCAGCAGTCCGCTCGGGACACTTTACGAGCAGTACTTC. This rearrangement joins TRBV28 to TRBJ2-7; maybe TRBD1 (6 bases). Per the germline V gene, CDR1 is MDHEN and CDR2 is SYDVKM. The CDR3 covers 14 residues. Trimming took 5 bases from V and 4 from J, leaving 15 bases between them.

The rearrangement uses TRBV4-1 and TRBJ1-5; D is perhaps TRBD1 (5 bases). The length of the CDR3 is 13 residues. Germline CDR1 MGHRA, CDR2 YSYEKL. V lost 3 bases and J 3 bases, leaving 6 bases between the germline ends. CDR3 sequence: CASSQTVNQPQHF. CDR3 nucleotides: TGCGCCAGCAGCCAGACAGTCAATCAGCCCCAGCATTTT.